This T cell receptor beta chain is from a study of T-cell reconstitution after alpha-beta-depleted transplantation in children. Trimming took 5 bases from V and 0 from J, leaving 18 bases between them. Looked up from germline, CDR1 is LNHNV and CDR2 is YYDKDF (reference sequence). The CDR3 contains 17 residues. This clonotype was found a few times. Preparation of the TCRbeta library used unique molecular identifiers. TCRdb reanalysed the PCR reads using MiXCR and keeps one entry per CDR3 protein. This table has a few hundred thousand distinct CDR3 sequences, around 20% appearing once. This chain uses TRBV15 with TRBJ2-3; tentative D call: TRBD2 (5 bases). The TCR comes from a human donor who donated a stem cell graft to a child with acute lymphoblastic leukemia. The sample was PBMCs from the stem cell graft donor, taken from the stem cell graft. The CDR3 spells CATSPRSAAVSTDTQYF. Here the CDR3 DNA reads TGTGCCACCAGCCCCCGGTCAGCAGCGGTTAGCACAGATACGCAGTATTTT.